Following are 19 T cell receptor beta chains from one sample sequenced in a study of Tregs in tolerant kidney transplant recipients. The protocol was immunoSEQ multiplex PCR, while the TCRdb copy is restricted to in-frame clones and leaves out a portion. This sample has over 50,000 clones; 70% to 90% occur once, and the top ten carry around 1.9%. Sample: Tregs from blood, taken before the transplant. The receptors originated from a human donor who received a combined kidney and bone marrow transplant.

V usage is TRBV6-6 and J usage is TRBJ2-7; 8 bases are shared with TRBD2. V lost 2 bases, J lost 1 base, and 4 bases stayed unmatched. Germline loops: CDR1 MNHNY, CDR2 SVGAGI (reference sequence). This CDR3 contains 15 residues. The CDR3 here is CASSYRGGPSYEQYF. CDR3 coding DNA: TGTGCCAGCAGTTACCGGGGGGGACCTTCCTACGAGCAGTACTTC.

The chain is built from TRBV7-2 and TRBJ2-3; 7 bases agree with TRBD1. Germline V gives CDR1 SGHTA, CDR2 FQGNSA. Trimming removed 8 bases from V and 3 bases from J; junction bases left unmatched: 8. This CDR3 spans 14 amino acids. The CDR3 loop is CASRLTGETDTQYF. CDR3 sequence (DNA): TGTGCCAGCCGACTCACAGGGGAAACAGATACGCAGTATTTT.

CDR3 in DNA: TGTGCCAGCACCACACAGGGGATTCGGGAGACCCAGTACTTC. Residues: CASTTQGIRETQYF. The chain joins TRBV28 to TRBJ2-5, with TRBD1 identical over 7 bases. The CDR3 is 14 residues long. In germline, CDR1 is MDHEN, CDR2 SYDVKM. J lost 5 bases, V lost 7 bases, and 10 bases had no gene match.

The V call is TRBV5-8, the J call TRBJ2-7, with 8 nucleotides matching TRBD1. The germline V gene has CDR1 SGHTS and CDR2 YDEGEE. V gave up 4 bases and J gave up 1 base; unmatched junction bases: 7. The CDR3 loop spans 15 amino acids. Here the CDR3 reads CASSRGDRISYEQYF. CDR3 DNA: TGTGCCAGCAGCCGAGGGGACAGGATATCCTACGAGCAGTACTTC. The whole variable domain, filled in from reference TRBV5-8 and TRBJ2-7, reads EAGVTQSPTHLIKTRGQQATLRCSPISGHTSVYWYQQALGLGLQFLLWYDEGEERNRGNFPPRFSGRQFPNYSSELNVNALELEDSALYLCASSRGDRISYEQYFGPGTRLTVT.

The table lists this clone with a count of one. The chain couples TRBV28 to TRBJ2-4, with 7 bases that match TRBD1. Unmatched junction bases numbered 5, after V lost 2 bases and J lost 4 bases. This CDR3 has 15 amino acids. The V gene's germline CDR1 is MDHEN and CDR2 SYDVKM. The CDR3 loop reads CASSLTGVAKNIQYF. The DNA for the CDR3 is TGTGCCAGCAGTTTAACAGGGGTCGCGAAAAACATTCAGTACTTC.

V usage is TRBV10-3 and J usage is TRBJ1-2, with TRBD1 as a possible D gene (5 bases). V was cut by 4 bases and J by 3 bases, with 12 bases left in between. The CDR3 is made up of 14 amino acids. CDR1 and CDR2 (germline): ENHRY, SYGVKD. The CDR3 coding sequence is TGTGCCATCAGTGGATTCAGGGTTGACTATGGCTACACCTTC. Translation: CAISGFRVDYGYTF.

CDR3 amino acids: CASSLNLGTGNTIYF. The CDR3 DNA follows: TGTGCCAGCAGCTTAAATCTCGGTACCGGAAACACCATATATTTT. V gene TRBV7-7 combines with J gene TRBJ1-3, with D unclear. V was shortened by 2 bases and J by 4 bases, with 12 bases between the two germline ends. The CDR3 totals 15 residues. In germline, CDR1 is SSHAT, CDR2 FNYEAQ (reference sequence).

This clone appeared a few times. The chain links TRBV10-2 to TRBJ2-7; D possibly corresponds to TRBD2 (5 bases). Germline V CDR1 and CDR2: WSHSY, SAAADI. CDR3 size: 15 residues. Trimming removed 1 base from V and 1 base from J, with 11 bases in between. In nucleotides, the CDR3 is TGCGCCAGCAGTGAGTGGTGGGAGCAGTCCTACGAGCAGTACTTC. It codes for CASSEWWEQSYEQYF.

V is TRBV29-1 and J is TRBJ1-1, with 10 bases lining up with TRBD1. The CDR3 consists of 15 residues. J lost 0 bases, V lost 7 bases, and 8 bases had no gene match. CDR1 is SQVTM, CDR2 ANQGSEA, per germline. The CDR3 is CSARRGQGMNTEAFF. As DNA, the CDR3 is TGCAGCGCCCGTAGGGGACAGGGGATGAACACTGAAGCTTTCTTT. The full variable domain, rest sourced from reference TRBV29-1 and TRBJ1-1, is SAVISQKPSRDICQRGTSLTIQCQVDSQVTMMFWYRQQPGQSLTLIATANQGSEATYESGFVIDKFPISRPNLTFSTLTVSNMSPEDSSIYLCSARRGQGMNTEAFFGQGTRLTVV.

The V and J genes are TRBV7-2 and TRBJ1-5; TRBD1 matches 10 bases. After removal of 5 bases from V and 5 bases from J, the junction contained 6 bases not matched to a gene. Germline V lookup: CDR1 SGHTA, CDR2 FQGNSA. The CDR3 totals 15 residues. This chain's CDR3 is CASSPGQGVYQPQHF. The CDR3 DNA reads TGTGCCAGCAGCCCCGGACAGGGGGTCTATCAGCCCCAGCATTTT.

The chain recombines TRBV11-2 with TRBJ2-5, with D unresolved. The CDR3 is 16 amino acids. The V end was cut by 3 bases, the J end by 5 bases, with 19 bases between. Germline CDR1 and CDR2: SGHAT and FQNNGV. The CDR3 nucleotides are TGTGCCAGCAGCTTCAATACCGGGCCCCCGATGGAGACCCAGTACTTC. Translation gives CASSFNTGPPMETQYF.

The chain uses TRBV5-1 and TRBJ1-3; no clear D. Germline CDR1 is SGHRS and CDR2 is YFSETQ. Trimming removed 0 bases at V and 0 bases at J, with 7 bases between. The CDR3 is made up of 15 amino acids. CDR3 DNA sequence: TGCGCCAGCAGCTTGGAAGGGCACTCTGGAAACACCATATATTTT. Protein product: CASSLEGHSGNTIYF.

In regard to this clone: The missing conserved phenylalanine or tryptophan at the end of this CDR3 makes a read error likely. The chain recombines TRBV7-2 with TRBJ1-2; D remains unclear. The CDR3 has 12 amino acids. Trimming cost V 1 base and J 3 bases, with 3 bases left between them. CDR1 and CDR2 from the germline V gene are SGHTA and FQGNSA. CDR3 nucleotide sequence: TGTGCCAGCAGCTTAGACCACTATGGCTACACCCTC. The encoded protein is CASSLDHYGYTL.

The J gene is TRBJ2-7, the V gene TRBV4-1; D possibly uses TRBD1 or TRBD2 (5 bases each). Per the germline V gene, CDR1 is MGHRA and CDR2 is YSYEKL. Trimming shortened V by 4 bases and J by 1 base, and 17 bases separated the two germline ends. The CDR3 has 16 residues. CDR3 DNA sequence: TGCGCCAGCAGCCGGAATCAAAGGGACCGTTCCTACGAGCAGTACTTC. Protein sequence: CASSRNQRDRSYEQYF.

The chain combines TRBV7-8 with TRBJ2-5; TRBD2 might be the D (5 bases). The J call may be incorrect, as the DNA end agrees better with TRBJ2-7. The CDR3 has 14 amino acids. CDR1 and CDR2 (germline): SGHVS, FQNEAQ. Here the CDR3 DNA reads TGTGCCAGCAGCTTACAGGCGGGTACCTACGAGCAGTACTTC. As protein: CASSLQAGTYEQYF.

This rearrangement joins TRBV5-1 to TRBJ1-1; 9 nucleotides match TRBD1. The CDR3 loop spans 14 amino acids. Trimming at V came to 2 bases and at J to 6 bases, leaving 5 bases not matched to a gene. CDR1 is SGHRS and CDR2 is YFSETQ in the germline V gene. This CDR3 is CASSLLQGASEAFF. CDR3 nucleotides: TGCGCCAGCAGCTTACTACAGGGGGCATCTGAAGCTTTCTTT.

The chain combines TRBV19 with TRBJ1-2; 9 nucleotides match TRBD1. Germline CDR1 is LNHDA and CDR2 is SQIVND (reference sequence). This CDR3 is 18 amino acids long. Trimming took 4 bases from V and 3 from J; bases not matched to a gene: 15. DNA of the CDR3: TGTGCCAGTAGTAGGCCGGGACAGGGTCAGGGGGAAGACTATGGCTACACCTTC. This translates into CASSRPGQGQGEDYGYTF.

The chain uses TRBV10-2 and TRBJ1-2, with 12 bases matching TRBD1. The trim removed 8 bases at V and 7 bases at J, leaving 2 bases unmatched. This CDR3 is 12 amino acids long. Germline V gene lookup returns CDR1 WSHSY and CDR2 SAAADI. The CDR3 region is CASGTGGFGYTF. The CDR3 region has the DNA TGCGCCAGCGGGACAGGGGGCTTTGGCTACACCTTC.

The rearrangement links TRBV2 to TRBJ2-3; 9 bases are a match to TRBD2. Germline assignment: CDR1 SNHLY and CDR2 FYNNEI. V lost 1 base to trimming and J lost 5 bases; unmatched junction nucleotides: 16. This CDR3 comprises 19 residues. The CDR3 loop reads CASSEDRPGLAGAGDTQYF. CDR3 DNA sequence: TGTGCCAGCAGTGAAGACAGGCCCGGTTTAGCGGGAGCCGGAGATACGCAGTATTTT. Variable domain in full (rest from reference TRBV2 and TRBJ2-3): EPEVTQTPSHQVTQMGQEVILRCVPISNHLYFYWYRQILGQKVEFLVSFYNNEISEKSEIFDDQFSVERPDGSNFTLKIRSTKLEDSAMYFCASSEDRPGLAGAGDTQYFGPGTRLTVL.